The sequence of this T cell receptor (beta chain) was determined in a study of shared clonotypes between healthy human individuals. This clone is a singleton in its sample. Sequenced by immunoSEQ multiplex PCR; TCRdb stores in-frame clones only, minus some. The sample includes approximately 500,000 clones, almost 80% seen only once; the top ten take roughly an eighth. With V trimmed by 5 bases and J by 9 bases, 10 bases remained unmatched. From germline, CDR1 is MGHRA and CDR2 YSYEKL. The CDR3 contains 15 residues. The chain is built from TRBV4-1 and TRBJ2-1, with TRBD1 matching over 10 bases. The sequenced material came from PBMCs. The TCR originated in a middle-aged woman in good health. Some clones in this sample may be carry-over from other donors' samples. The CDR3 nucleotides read TGCGCCAGCAGCAACCCCGGGACAGGGGAGGTTGAGCAGTTCTTC. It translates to CASSNPGTGEVEQFF.